These T cell receptor beta chains were read from a single sample in a study of CD8+CD57+ T cells in acquired aplastic anemia. TCRdb processed the reads anew with MiXCR; each CDR3 protein has one entry. This sample has 150,000 to 200,000 distinct CDR3 sequences, with roughly 48% found just once. Material: sorted CD4+, CD8+, or CD8+CD57+ T cells (not recorded which) from PBMCs. These receptors were collected from a human donor with aplastic anemia. The CDR3 runs from the conserved cysteine through the conserved F or W. Fields, in order: J gene, clone size, D gene, V gene, CDR3 DNA, CDR3 protein. A D gene is named only where the DNA matches it firmly. Only some rows state a clone size, as once, few, many or a class for expanded clones.

TRBJ1-2,few,NA,TRBV7-2,TGTGCCAGCAGCAGTGGGTGGGGGAACTATGGCTACACCTTC,CASSSGWGNYGYTF
TRBJ2-5,few,NA,TRBV28,TGTGCCAGCAGCCCGCCTCTCACCGGGCCGGAGACCCAGTACTTC,CASSPPLTGPETQYF
TRBJ1-6,NA,TRBD1,TRBV10-3,TGTGCCACCCACCGGGACAGCAATTCACCCCTCCACTTT,CATHRDSNSPLHF
TRBJ2-5,NA,NA,TRBV20-1,TGCAGTGCCCCCTCTTTGGGGAAAGAGACCCAGTACTTC,CSAPSLGKETQYF
TRBJ2-7,NA,TRBD1,TRBV20-1,TGCAGTGCTAGACCATCGGACAGGGGGGGGACCTACGAGCAGTACTTC,CSARPSDRGGTYEQYF
TRBJ2-3,many,TRBD1,TRBV6-4,TGTGCCAGCAGTGCTCTCAGGGGGGATACGCAGTATTTT,CASSALRGDTQYF
TRBJ2-1,NA,NA,TRBV3-1,TGTGCCAGCAGCCAAGAAAGCCCTGTTGGCAATGAGCAGTTCTTC,CASSQESPVGNEQFF
TRBJ1-2,once,TRBD1,TRBV24-1,TGTGCCACCAGTGACGATCGGACAGGGGGCTATGGCTACACCTTC,CATSDDRTGGYGYTF
TRBJ2-5,NA,TRBD2,TRBV9,TGTGCCAGCAGCGTAGGGGTGACTAGCGGGATAGAGACCCAGTACTTC,CASSVGVTSGIETQYF
TRBJ2-1,many,TRBD1,TRBV7-6,TGTGCCAGCAGCAGGGGACAGGGAGTGATCAATGAGCAGTTCTTC,CASSRGQGVINEQFF
TRBJ2-3,NA,TRBD2,TRBV19,TGTGCCAGTAGTGGTCGGACTAGCGGGGTCACAGATACGCAGTATTTT,CASSGRTSGVTDTQYF
TRBJ2-7,NA,NA,TRBV5-6,TGTGCCAGCAGCGAGCAGGGAGAGCGTTTTTACGAGCAGTACTTC,CASSEQGERFYEQYF
TRBJ1-6,once,NA,TRBV4-3,TGCGCCAGCAGCCAAGAATTCGACGCCGAACTGTCACCCCTCCACTTT,CASSQEFDAELSPLHF
TRBJ1-4,NA,NA,TRBV29-1,TGCAGCGTTGGACTTTCCTCCGGCGCAACTAATGAAAAACTGTTTTTT,CSVGLSSGATNEKLFF
TRBJ2-7,many,NA,TRBV7-9,TGTGCCAGCAGTTTCTCAACCGAGCAGTACTTC,CASSFSTEQYF
TRBJ2-1,NA,NA,TRBV10-3,TGTGCCATCAGGTCGAGCAATGAGCAGTTCTTC,CAIRSSNEQFF
TRBJ2-1,NA,NA,TRBV15,TGTGCCACCAGCTTGGACAGGGAGGGAATTAGGGAGCAGTTCTTC,CATSLDREGIREQFF
TRBJ2-5,NA,NA,TRBV25-1,TGTGCCAGCAGTGAATTGAGGGGGAAGAGAACCCAGTACTTC,CASSELRGKRTQYF
TRBJ2-3,few,NA,TRBV10-3,TGTGCCATCAGTGGACTAGTTGGTACAGATACGCAGTATTTT,CAISGLVGTDTQYF
TRBJ2-5,once,TRBD1,TRBV7-9,TGTGCCAGCAGCGGACCCGGACAGGTGGGGGAGACCCAGTACTTC,CASSGPGQVGETQYF
TRBJ2-3,NA,TRBD2,TRBV11-1,TGTGCCAGCAGCCCAACGACCGGGACTAGCCAGGATACGCAGTATTTT,CASSPTTGTSQDTQYF
TRBJ2-7,once,TRBD2,TRBV18,TGTGCCAGCTCATCCATAGCGGGGTGGGACAATGAGCAGTACTTC,CASSSIAGWDNEQYF
TRBJ2-7,NA,NA,TRBV2,TGTGCCAGCAGCGAGAGAACAGGGACTTCCTACGAGCAGTACTTC,CASSERTGTSYEQYF
TRBJ2-3,NA,TRBD2,TRBV6-2/TRBV6-3,TGTGCCAGCAGTCACCAGCGACTAGCGGGGCTGACAGATACGCAGTATTTT,CASSHQRLAGLTDTQYF
TRBJ2-3,NA,NA,TRBV7-8,TGTGCCAGCAGCCAAGGATTAACAGATACGCAGTATTTT,CASSQGLTDTQYF
TRBJ1-2,many,NA,TRBV29-1,TGCAGCGTTGAAGATGATAGGGCGGCTAACTATGGCTACACCTTC,CSVEDDRAANYGYTF
TRBJ2-7,NA,TRBD2,TRBV13,TGTGCCAGCAGCTTAGGCCCCCCCGCGGGAGCATACGAGCAGTACTTC,CASSLGPPAGAYEQYF
TRBJ1-3,NA,NA,TRBV29-1,TGCAGCGTCAGGGCCTCTGGAAACACCATATATTTT,CSVRASGNTIYF
TRBJ1-6,few,NA,TRBV7-6,TGTGCCAGCAGCTTAGACCCGAATGGCGATAATTCACCCCTCCACTTT,CASSLDPNGDNSPLHF
TRBJ2-3,once,NA,TRBV7-2,TGTGCCAGCAGCTTAGCCCCCCGGTCCAGGGCAAATGGAAATACGCAGTATTTT,CASSLAPRSRANGNTQYF
TRBJ2-1,NA,NA,TRBV2,TGTGCCAGCATCCAGGTATTGGGCAGGAGGCATGAGCAGTTCTTC,CASIQVLGRRHEQFF
TRBJ2-2,many,NA,TRBV5-1,TGCGCCAGCAGAACGGCGGGGATAGGGGTGAACACCGGGGAGCTGTTTTTT,CASRTAGIGVNTGELFF